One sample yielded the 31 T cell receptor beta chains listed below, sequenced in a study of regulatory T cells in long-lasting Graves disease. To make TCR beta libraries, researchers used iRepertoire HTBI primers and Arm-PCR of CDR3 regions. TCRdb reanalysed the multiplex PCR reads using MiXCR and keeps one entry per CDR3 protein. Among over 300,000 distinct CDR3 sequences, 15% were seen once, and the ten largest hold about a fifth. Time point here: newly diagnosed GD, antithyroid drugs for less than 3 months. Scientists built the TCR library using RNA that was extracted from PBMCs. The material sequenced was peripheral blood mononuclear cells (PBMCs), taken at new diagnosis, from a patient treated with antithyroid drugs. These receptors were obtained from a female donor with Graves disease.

CDR3 in amino acids: CASRREGNTGELFF. The CDR3 DNA sequence: TGTGCCAGCAGACGGGAGGGGAACACCGGGGAGCTGTTTTTT. V is TRBV27 and J is TRBJ2-2, with 8 positions matching TRBD2. Losses at the gene ends were 6 bases for V and 1 base for J; bases not matched to a gene: 1. Germline CDR1 MNHEY, CDR2 SMNVEV (reference sequence). CDR3 length: 14 residues.

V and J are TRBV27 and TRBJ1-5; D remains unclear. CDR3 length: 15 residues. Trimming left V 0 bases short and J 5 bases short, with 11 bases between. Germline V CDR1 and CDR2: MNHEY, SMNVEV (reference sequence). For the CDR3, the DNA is TGTGCCAGCAGTTTATCGTTCGGGATACATCAGCCCCAGCATTTT. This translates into CASSLSFGIHQPQHF.

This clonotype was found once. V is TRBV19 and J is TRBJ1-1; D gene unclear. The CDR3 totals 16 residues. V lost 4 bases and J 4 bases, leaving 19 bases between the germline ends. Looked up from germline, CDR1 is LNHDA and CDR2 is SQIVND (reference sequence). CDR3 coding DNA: TGTGCCAGTAGTAGCCACCGAAAGGCCAAGGCCACTGAAGCTTTCTTT. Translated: CASSSHRKAKATEAFF.

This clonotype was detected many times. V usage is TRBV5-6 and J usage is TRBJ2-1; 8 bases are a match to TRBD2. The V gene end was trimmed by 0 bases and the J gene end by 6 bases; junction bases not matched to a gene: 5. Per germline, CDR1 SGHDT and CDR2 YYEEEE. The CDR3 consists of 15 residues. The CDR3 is CASSLAGGARNEQFF. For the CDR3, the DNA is TGTGCCAGCAGCTTGGCGGGAGGGGCGCGCAATGAGCAGTTCTTC.

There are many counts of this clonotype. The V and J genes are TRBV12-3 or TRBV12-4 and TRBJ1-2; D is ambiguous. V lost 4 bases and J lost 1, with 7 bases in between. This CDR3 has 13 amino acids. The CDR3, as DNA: TGTGCCAGCAGTTATACTGTTAACTATGGCTACACCTTC. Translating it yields CASSYTVNYGYTF.

CDR3 bases: TGTGCCAGCAGTTTACAGCGGGGGAATCAGCCCCAGCATTTT. Its translation is CASSLQRGNQPQHF. The J gene is TRBJ1-5, the V gene TRBV12-3 or TRBV12-4, with D perhaps TRBD1 (5 bases). This CDR3 comprises 14 residues. The V end was cut by 2 bases, the J end by 4 bases, with 9 bases between.

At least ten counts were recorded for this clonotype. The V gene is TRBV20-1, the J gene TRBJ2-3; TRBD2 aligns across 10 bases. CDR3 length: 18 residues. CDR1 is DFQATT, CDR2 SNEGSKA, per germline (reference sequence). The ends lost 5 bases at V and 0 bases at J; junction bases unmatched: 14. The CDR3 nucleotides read TGCAGTGCTGCCGCCCAAGCGGGGGGGCTCCTAAGCACAGATACGCAGTATTTT. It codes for CSAAAQAGGLLSTDTQYF.

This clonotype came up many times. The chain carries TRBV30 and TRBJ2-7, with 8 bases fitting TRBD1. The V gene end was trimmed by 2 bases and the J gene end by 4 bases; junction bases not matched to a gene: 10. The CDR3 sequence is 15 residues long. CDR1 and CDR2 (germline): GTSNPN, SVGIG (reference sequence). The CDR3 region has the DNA TGTGCCTGGAGTTATCTCGGGACAGGAGTATACGAGCAGTACTTC. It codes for CAWSYLGTGVYEQYF.

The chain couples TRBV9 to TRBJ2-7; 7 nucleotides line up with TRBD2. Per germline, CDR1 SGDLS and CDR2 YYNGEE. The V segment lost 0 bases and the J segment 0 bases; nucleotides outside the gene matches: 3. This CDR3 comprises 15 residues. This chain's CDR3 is CASSVGSGPSYEQYF. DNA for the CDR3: TGTGCCAGCAGCGTAGGTAGCGGGCCCTCCTACGAGCAGTACTTC.

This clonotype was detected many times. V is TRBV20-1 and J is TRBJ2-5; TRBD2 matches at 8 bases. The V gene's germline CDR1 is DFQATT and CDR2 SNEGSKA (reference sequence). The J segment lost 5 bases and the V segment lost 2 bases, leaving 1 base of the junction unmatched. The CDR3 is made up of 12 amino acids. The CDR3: CSARRGRETQYF. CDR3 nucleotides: TGCAGTGCTAGACGCGGGAGGGAGACCCAGTACTTC.

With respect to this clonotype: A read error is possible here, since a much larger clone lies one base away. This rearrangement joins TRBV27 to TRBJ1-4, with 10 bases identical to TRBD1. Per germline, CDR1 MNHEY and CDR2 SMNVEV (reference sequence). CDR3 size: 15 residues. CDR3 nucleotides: TGTGTCAGCAGCGACTTGACAGGGGGCATTGAAAAACTGTTTTTT. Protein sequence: CVSSDLTGGIEKLFF.

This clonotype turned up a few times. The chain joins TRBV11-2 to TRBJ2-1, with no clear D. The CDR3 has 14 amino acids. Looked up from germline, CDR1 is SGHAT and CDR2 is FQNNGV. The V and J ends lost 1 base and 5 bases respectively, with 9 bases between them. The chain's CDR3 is CASSLGLVNNEQFF. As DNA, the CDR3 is TGTGCCAGCAGCTTAGGGTTAGTTAACAATGAGCAGTTCTTC.

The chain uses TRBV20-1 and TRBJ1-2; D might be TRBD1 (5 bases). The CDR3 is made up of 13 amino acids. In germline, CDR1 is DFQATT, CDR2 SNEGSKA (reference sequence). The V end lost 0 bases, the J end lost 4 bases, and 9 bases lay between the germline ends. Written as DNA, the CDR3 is TGCAGTGCTAGAGAACCTGGGGGCTATGGCTACACCTTC. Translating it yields CSAREPGGYGYTF.

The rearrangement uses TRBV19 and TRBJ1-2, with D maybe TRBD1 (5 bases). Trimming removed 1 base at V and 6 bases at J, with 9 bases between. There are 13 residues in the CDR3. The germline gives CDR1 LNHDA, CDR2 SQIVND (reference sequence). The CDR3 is CASSIGQRDGYTF. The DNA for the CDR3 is TGTGCCAGTAGTATAGGACAGCGCGATGGCTACACCTTC.

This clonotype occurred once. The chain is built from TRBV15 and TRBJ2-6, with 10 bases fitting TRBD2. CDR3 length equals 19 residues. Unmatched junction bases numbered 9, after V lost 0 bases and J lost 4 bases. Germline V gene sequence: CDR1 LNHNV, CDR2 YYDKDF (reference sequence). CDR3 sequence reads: CATSRDPLAGVAGANVLTF. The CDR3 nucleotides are TGTGCCACCAGCAGAGATCCCCTAGCGGGAGTGGCGGGGGCCAACGTCCTGACTTTC.

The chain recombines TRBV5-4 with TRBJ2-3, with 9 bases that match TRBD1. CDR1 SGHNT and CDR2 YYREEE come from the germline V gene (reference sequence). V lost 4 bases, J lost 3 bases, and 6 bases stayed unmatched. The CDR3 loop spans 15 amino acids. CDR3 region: CASSTGTGRTDTQYF. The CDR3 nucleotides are TGTGCCAGCAGCACTGGGACAGGGAGAACAGATACGCAGTATTTT.

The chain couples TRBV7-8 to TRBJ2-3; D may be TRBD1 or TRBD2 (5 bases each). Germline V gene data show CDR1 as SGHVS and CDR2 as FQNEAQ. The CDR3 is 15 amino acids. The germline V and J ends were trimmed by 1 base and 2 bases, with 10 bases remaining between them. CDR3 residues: CASSLVGTFTDTQYF. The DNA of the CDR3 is TGTGCCAGCAGCTTAGTCGGGACCTTCACAGATACGCAGTATTTT.

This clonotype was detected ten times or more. The CDR3, as DNA: TGTGCCAGCAGCAACCCGGACATAGCCTACGAGCAGTACTTC. Protein: CASSNPDIAYEQYF. This sequence joins TRBV2 and TRBJ2-7, with D maybe TRBD1 (5 bases). The length of the CDR3 is 14 residues. Between the trimmed V and J ends, which lost 6 bases and 2 bases, there was a span of 14 bases. Germline lookup yields CDR1 SNHLY and CDR2 FYNNEI.

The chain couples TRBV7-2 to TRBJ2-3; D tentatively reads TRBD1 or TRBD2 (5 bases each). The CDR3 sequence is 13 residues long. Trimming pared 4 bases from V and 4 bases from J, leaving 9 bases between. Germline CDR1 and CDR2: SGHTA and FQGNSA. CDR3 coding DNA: TGTGCCAGCAGCTCGCTGGGGGCAGATACGCAGTATTTT. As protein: CASSSLGADTQYF.

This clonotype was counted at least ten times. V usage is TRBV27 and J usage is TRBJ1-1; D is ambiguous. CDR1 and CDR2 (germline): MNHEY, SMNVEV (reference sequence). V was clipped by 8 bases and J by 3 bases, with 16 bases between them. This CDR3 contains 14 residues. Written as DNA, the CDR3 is TGTGCCAGCCAGAGCAGGAGAGTTGACACTGAAGCTTTCTTT. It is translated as CASQSRRVDTEAFF.

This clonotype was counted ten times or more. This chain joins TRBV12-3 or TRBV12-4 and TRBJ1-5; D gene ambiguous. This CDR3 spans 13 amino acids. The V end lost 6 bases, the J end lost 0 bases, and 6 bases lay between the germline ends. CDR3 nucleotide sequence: TGTGCCAGCAGCCCATATAGCAATCAGCCCCAGCATTTT. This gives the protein CASSPYSNQPQHF.

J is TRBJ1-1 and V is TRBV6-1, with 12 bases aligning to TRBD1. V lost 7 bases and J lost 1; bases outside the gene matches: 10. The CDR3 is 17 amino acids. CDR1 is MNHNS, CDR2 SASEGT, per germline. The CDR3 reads CASKPTGTGGGNTEAFF. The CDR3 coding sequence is TGTGCCAGCAAACCCACCGGGACAGGGGGCGGGAACACTGAAGCTTTCTTT.

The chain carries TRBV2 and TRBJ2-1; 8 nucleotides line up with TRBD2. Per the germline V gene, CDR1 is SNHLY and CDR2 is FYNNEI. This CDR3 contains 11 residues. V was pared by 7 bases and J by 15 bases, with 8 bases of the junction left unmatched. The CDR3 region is CASTLGTRRFF. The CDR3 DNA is TGTGCCAGCACCCTGGGGACTAGAAGGTTCTTC.

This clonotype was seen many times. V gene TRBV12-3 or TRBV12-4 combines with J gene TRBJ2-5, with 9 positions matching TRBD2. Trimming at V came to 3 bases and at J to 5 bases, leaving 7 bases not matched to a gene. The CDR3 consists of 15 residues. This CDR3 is CASSLRRGGGETQYF. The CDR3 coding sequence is TGTGCCAGCAGTTTGCGGCGGGGGGGCGGGGAGACCCAGTACTTC.

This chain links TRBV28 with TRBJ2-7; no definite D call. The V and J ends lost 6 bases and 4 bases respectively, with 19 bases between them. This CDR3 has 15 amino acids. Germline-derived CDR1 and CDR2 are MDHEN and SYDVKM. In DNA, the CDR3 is TGTGCCAGCAGGCCTGGGGATCTGCCCTCGTACGAGCAGTACTTC. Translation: CASRPGDLPSYEQYF.

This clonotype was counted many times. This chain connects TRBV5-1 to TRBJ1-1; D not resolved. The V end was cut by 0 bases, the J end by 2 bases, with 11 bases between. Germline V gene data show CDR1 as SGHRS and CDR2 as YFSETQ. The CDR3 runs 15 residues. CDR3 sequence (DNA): TGCGCCAGCAGCTTGGCCGGAAGGTCAAACACTGAAGCTTTCTTT. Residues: CASSLAGRSNTEAFF.

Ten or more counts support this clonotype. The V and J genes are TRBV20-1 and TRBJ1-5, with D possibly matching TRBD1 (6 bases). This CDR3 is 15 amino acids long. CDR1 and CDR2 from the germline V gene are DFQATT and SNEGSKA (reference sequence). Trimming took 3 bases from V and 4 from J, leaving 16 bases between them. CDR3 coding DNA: TGCAGTGCTAGTAAGGGGCAGGGGAGTAATCAGCCCCAGCATTTT. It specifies CSASKGQGSNQPQHF.

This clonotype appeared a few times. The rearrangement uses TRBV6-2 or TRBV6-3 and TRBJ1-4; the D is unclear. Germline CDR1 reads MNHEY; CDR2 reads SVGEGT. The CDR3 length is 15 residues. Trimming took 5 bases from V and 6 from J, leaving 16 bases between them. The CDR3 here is CASSPRTDLHEKLFF. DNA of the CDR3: TGTGCCAGCAGTCCCCGGACGGACCTCCATGAAAAACTGTTTTTT.

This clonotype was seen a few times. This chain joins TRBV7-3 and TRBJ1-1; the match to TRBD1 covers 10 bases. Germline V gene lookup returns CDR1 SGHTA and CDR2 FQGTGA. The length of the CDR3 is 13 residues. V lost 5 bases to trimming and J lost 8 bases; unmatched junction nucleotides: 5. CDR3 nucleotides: TGTGCCAGCAGCGTTAGACAGGGGGCCGAAGCTTTCTTT. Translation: CASSVRQGAEAFF.

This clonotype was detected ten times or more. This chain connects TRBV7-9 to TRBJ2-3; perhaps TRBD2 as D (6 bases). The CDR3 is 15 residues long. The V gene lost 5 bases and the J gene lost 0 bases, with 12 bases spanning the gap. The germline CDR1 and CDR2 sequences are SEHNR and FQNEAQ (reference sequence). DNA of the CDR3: TGTGCCAGCAGCCTCCCGGGAGAAAGCACAGATACGCAGTATTTT. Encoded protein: CASSLPGESTDTQYF.

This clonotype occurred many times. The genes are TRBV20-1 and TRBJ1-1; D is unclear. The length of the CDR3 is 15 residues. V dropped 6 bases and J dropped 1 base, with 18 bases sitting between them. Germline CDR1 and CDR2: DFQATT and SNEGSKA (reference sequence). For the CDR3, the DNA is TGCAGTGCGCTACGGATGCTGACGGGGAACACTGAAGCTTTCTTT. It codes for CSALRMLTGNTEAFF.